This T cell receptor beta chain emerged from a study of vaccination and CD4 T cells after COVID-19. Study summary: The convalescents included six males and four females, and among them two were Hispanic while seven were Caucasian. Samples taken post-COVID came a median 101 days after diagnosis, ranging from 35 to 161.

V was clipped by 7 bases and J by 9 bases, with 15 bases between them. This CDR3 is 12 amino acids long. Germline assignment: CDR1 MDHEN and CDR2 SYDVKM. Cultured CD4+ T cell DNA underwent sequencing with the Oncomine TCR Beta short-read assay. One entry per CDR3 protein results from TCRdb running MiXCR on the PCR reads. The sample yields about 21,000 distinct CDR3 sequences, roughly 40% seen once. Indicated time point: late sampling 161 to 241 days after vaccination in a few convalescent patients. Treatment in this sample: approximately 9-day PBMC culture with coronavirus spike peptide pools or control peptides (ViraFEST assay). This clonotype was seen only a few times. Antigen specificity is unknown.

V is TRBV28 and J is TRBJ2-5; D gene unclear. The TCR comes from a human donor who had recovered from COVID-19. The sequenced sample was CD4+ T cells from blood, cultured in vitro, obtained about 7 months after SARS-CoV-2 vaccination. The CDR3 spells CASKTTETPQYF. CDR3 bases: TGTGCCAGCAAAACGACGGAGACCCCCCAGTACTTC. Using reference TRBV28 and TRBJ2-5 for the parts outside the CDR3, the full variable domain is DVKVTQSSRYLVKRTGEKVFLECVQDMDHENMFWYRQDPGLGLRLIYFSYDVKMKEKGDIPEGYSVSREKKERFSLILESASTNQTSMYLCASKTTETPQYFGPGTRLLVL.